This paragraph covers one T cell receptor (beta chain) sequence. The record originates from a study of OX40 agonist ivuxolimab in advanced cancers. Study-level information: All patients had ivuxolimab intravenously every 2 weeks at 0.01 to 10 mg/kg.

CDR3 size: 15 residues. V was clipped by 6 bases and J by 1 base; unmatched bases: 6. The V gene's germline CDR1 is KGHSH and CDR2 LQKENI. Data came from immunoSEQ multiplex PCR; TCRdb stores just in-frame clones and leaves some out. The sample has more than 75,000 clones, roughly 84% seen once. The sequence was collected from an adult with an advanced solid tumor such as melanoma, head and neck, liver or kidney cancer. The sample in question was CD4+ or CD8+ T cells sorted from blood, obtained in a trial of the OX40 agonist ivuxolimab. The V gene is TRBV18, the J gene TRBJ2-3, with 8 bases aligning to TRBD1. For the CDR3, the DNA is TGTGCCAGCTCCCGACCGGGACAGGGCACAGATACGCAGTATTTT. Amino acid sequence: CASSRPGQGTDTQYF. Drawing the rest from reference TRBV18 and TRBJ2-3, the complete variable domain is NAGVMQNPRHLVRRRGQEARLRCSPMKGHSHVYWYRQLPEEGLKFMVYLQKENIIDESGMPKERFSAEFPKEGPSILRIQQVVRGDSAAYFCASSRPGQGTDTQYFGPGTRLTVL.